These 20 T cell receptor beta chains share one sample of origin, sequenced in a study of post-analysis software for immune sequencing data (dated by TCRdb to 2013 to 2016). Findings and caveats that apply to the study as a whole: Patients showed significantly higher frequencies than controls for five TRBV segments, among them TRBV5-6, TRBV5-1 and TRBV20-1.

The antigens of these receptors remain unknown. The library was prepared using PCR. TCRdb shows the sequencer as Illumina HiSeq 2500. To reduce PCR and sequencing biases, unique molecular identifiers were built into the TCR beta cDNA libraries. The public reads were reanalyzed by TCRdb: fastp trimming at Q25, MiXCR alignment, in-frame beta chains only. Duplicate CDR3 protein sequences are folded into a single record with the most common DNA and genes. This sample comprises approximately 770,000 distinct CDR3 sequences, around 42% of them detected only once. The ten top clones hold 4.9% of the sample. The sequencing sample was made of blood. These receptors originate from a girl between 10 and 17 years old with multiple sclerosis.

The CDR3 is CSARDRQPRSGYEQYF. The CDR3 DNA reads as TGCAGTGCTAGAGATCGGCAGCCTCGGTCAGGATACGAGCAGTACTTC. V is TRBV20-1 and J is TRBJ2-7; D not certain. This CDR3 comprises 16 residues. Trimming took 0 bases from V and 4 from J, leaving 19 bases between them. Germline CDR1 DFQATT, CDR2 SNEGSKA (reference sequence).

This clonotype was counted a few times. The CDR3: CASSYGTGNSGANVLTF. In nucleotides, the CDR3 is TGTGCCAGCAGTTACGGGACAGGGAACTCTGGGGCCAACGTCCTGACTTTC. This chain joins TRBV6-5 and TRBJ2-6, with 9 bases fitting TRBD1. The V gene end was trimmed by 2 bases and the J gene end by 0 bases; junction bases not matched to a gene: 2. Looked up from germline, CDR1 is MNHEY and CDR2 is SVGAGI. The CDR3 is made up of 17 amino acids.

In this sample, this clonotype turned up a few times. This rearrangement joins TRBV28 to TRBJ1-2, with 8 bases fitting TRBD1. Germline V lookup: CDR1 MDHEN, CDR2 SYDVKM. This CDR3 spans 15 amino acids. V lost 2 bases and J lost 8; bases outside the gene matches: 10. The CDR3 region is CASSLQAGGRTGYTF. The DNA for the CDR3 is TGTGCCAGCAGTTTACAGGCAGGGGGCCGGACGGGCTACACCTTC.

There are a few counts of this clonotype. The J gene is TRBJ2-3, the V gene TRBV7-3; no clear D. Germline V gene lookup returns CDR1 SGHTA and CDR2 FQGTGA. With 4 bases removed from V and 1 base from J, the gap between germline ends came to 18 bases. The CDR3 length is 17 residues. CDR3 in amino acids: CASSSKAASRGTDTQYF. CDR3 nucleotide sequence: TGTGCCAGCAGCTCCAAGGCCGCGTCGAGAGGCACAGATACGCAGTATTTT. The complete variable domain, with remaining parts taken from reference TRBV7-3 and TRBJ2-3, reads GAGVSQTPSNKVTEKGKYVELRCDPISGHTALYWYRQSLGQGPEFLIYFQGTGAADDSGLPNDRFFAVRPEGSVSTLKIQRTERGDSAVYLCASSSKAASRGTDTQYFGPGTRLTVL.

The V call is TRBV4-2, the J call TRBJ2-5; no reliable D call. CDR3 size: 16 residues. Trimming pared 1 base from V and 1 base from J, leaving 13 bases between. Germline CDR1 is LGHNA and CDR2 is YNFKEQ. Here the CDR3 reads CASSQVRNQPQETQYF. DNA of the CDR3: TGTGCCAGCAGCCAAGTTAGGAATCAACCCCAAGAGACCCAGTACTTC.

The chain uses TRBV7-9 and TRBJ2-1; tentative D call: TRBD2 (5 bases). The V gene's germline CDR1 is SEHNR and CDR2 FQNEAQ (reference sequence). Trimming removed 3 bases from V and 5 bases from J, with 11 bases in between. CDR3 length: 14 residues. CDR3 in DNA: TGTGCCAGCAGCTTGTTTGGGGAGAACAATGAGCAGTTCTTC. Amino acids: CASSLFGENNEQFF. The variable domain in full, completed from reference TRBV7-9 and TRBJ2-1, reads DTGVSQNPRHKITKRGQNVTFRCDPISEHNRLYWYRQTLGQGPEFLTYFQNEAQLEKSRLLSDRFSAERPKGSFSTLEIQRTEQGDSAMYLCASSLFGENNEQFFGPGTRLTVL.

This clonotype was counted ten times or more. The chain uses TRBV12-3 or TRBV12-4 and TRBJ1-5; 10 nucleotides line up with TRBD1. V shed 6 bases and J 6 bases; nucleotides not matched to a gene: 5. The CDR3 sequence is 14 residues long. The CDR3 sequence: CASSQTGGLQPQHF. For the CDR3, the DNA is TGTGCCAGCAGCCAGACAGGGGGCCTTCAGCCCCAGCATTTT.

J is TRBJ2-7 and V is TRBV10-3; D not resolved. The CDR3 spans 13 residues. Germline-derived CDR1 and CDR2 are ENHRY and SYGVKD. V was trimmed by 3 bases and J by 2 bases, leaving 8 bases between them. DNA for the CDR3: TGTGCCATCAGTGATCTCTTAACCTACGAGCAGTACTTC. This encodes CAISDLLTYEQYF.

This rearrangement joins TRBV6-5 to TRBJ1-2, with D tentatively TRBD1 (5 bases). Trimming left V 0 bases short and J 2 bases short, with 10 bases between. The germline V gene has CDR1 MNHEY and CDR2 SVGAGI. The CDR3 contains 15 residues. CDR3 coding DNA: TGTGCCAGCAGTTACTCTTTTGGGACGAACTATGGCTACACCTTC. Protein sequence: CASSYSFGTNYGYTF.

The sample holds a few counts of this clonotype. The CDR3 sequence: CASSLRNRPYGYTF. DNA for the CDR3: TGTGCCAGCAGTTTAAGAAACAGACCCTATGGCTACACCTTC. The chain combines TRBV12-3 or TRBV12-4 with TRBJ1-2; D is ambiguous. V gave up 2 bases and J gave up 4 bases, with 11 bases separating them. The CDR3 totals 14 residues.

The genes are TRBV20-1 and TRBJ2-1, with 7 nucleotides matching TRBD2. Germline values: CDR1 DFQATT, CDR2 SNEGSKA (reference sequence). CDR3 size: 16 residues. J lost 4 bases, V lost 1 base, and 10 bases had no gene match. CDR3 nucleotide sequence: TGCAGTGCTAGAGTGAGAGGGACTATGGGATACAATGAGCAGTTCTTC. This sequence encodes CSARVRGTMGYNEQFF.

The rearrangement joins TRBV25-1 to TRBJ2-7, with 7 positions matching TRBD1. The CDR3 runs to 15 residues. CDR1 is MGHDK and CDR2 is SYGVNS in the germline V gene. V trimming: 4 bases; J trimming: 4 bases; junction bases outside the gene matches: 10. CDR3 nucleotide sequence: TGTGCCAGCAGTGCTTTGACAGGGCCCATATACGAGCAGTACTTC. It codes for CASSALTGPIYEQYF.

This clonotype was recorded once. The chain couples TRBV28 to TRBJ2-3; 7 bases align to TRBD2. The CDR3 contains 15 residues. Germline CDR1 is MDHEN and CDR2 is SYDVKM. The V and J ends lost 6 bases and 4 bases, in that order; junction bases with no gene match: 10. DNA for the CDR3: TGTGCCAGCAGCCAGACCGTAGCGGGCCCAGATACGCAGTATTTT. Its protein is CASSQTVAGPDTQYF.

This clonotype was counted at least ten times. The rearrangement links TRBV6-2 or TRBV6-3 to TRBJ2-3, with D possibly being TRBD2 (6 bases). The germline V gene has CDR1 MNHEY and CDR2 SVGEGT. CDR3 length equals 15 residues. V lost 3 bases and J 1 base, leaving 11 bases between the germline ends. The CDR3: CASSYSGDRTDTQYF. The CDR3 DNA is TGTGCCAGCAGTTATAGCGGAGATCGCACAGATACGCAGTATTTT.

The rearrangement links TRBV7-3 to TRBJ2-3; TRBD2 aligns across 13 bases. V shed 1 base, J shed 2 bases, and the junction held 12 bases outside the gene matches. Germline V gene data show CDR1 as SGHTA and CDR2 as FQGTGA. This CDR3 has 20 residues. The CDR3 is CASSLRGGLAGAPFTDTQYF. Written as DNA, the CDR3 is TGTGCCAGCAGCTTAAGAGGAGGACTAGCGGGAGCACCCTTCACAGATACGCAGTATTTT. The variable domain in full, completed from reference TRBV7-3 and TRBJ2-3, reads GAGVSQTPSNKVTEKGKYVELRCDPISGHTALYWYRQSLGQGPEFLIYFQGTGAADDSGLPNDRFFAVRPEGSVSTLKIQRTERGDSAVYLCASSLRGGLAGAPFTDTQYFGPGTRLTVL.

With respect to this clonotype: A read error is likely, as this CDR3 ends without the conserved phenylalanine or tryptophan. The V call is TRBV10-3, the J call TRBJ1-5; maybe TRBD1 (6 bases). The V and J ends lost 3 bases and 7 bases respectively, with 19 bases between them. This CDR3 has 16 amino acids. Germline values: CDR1 ENHRY, CDR2 SYGVKD. CDR3 loop: CAISDETHRDWQPQHV. The CDR3 coding sequence is TGTGCCATCAGTGACGAAACCCACAGGGATTGGCAGCCCCAGCATGTT.

A few counts support this clonotype. This chain links TRBV11-1 with TRBJ2-3; 8 bases are shared with TRBD2. V lost 0 bases, J lost 0 bases, and 5 bases stayed unmatched. This CDR3 is 17 amino acids long. Looked up from germline, CDR1 is SGHAT and CDR2 is FQDESV (reference sequence). The CDR3 coding sequence is TGTGCCAGCAGCTTAGCGCCGGCTAGCGGGAGCACAGATACGCAGTATTTT. It codes for CASSLAPASGSTDTQYF.

This clonotype was counted only a few times. The CDR3 is CATSDLAPVRPGELFF. The CDR3 DNA reads TGTGCCACCAGTGATTTGGCGCCCGTCCGCCCCGGGGAGCTGTTTTTT. The V and J genes are TRBV24-1 and TRBJ2-2; D is undetermined. CDR3 length equals 16 residues. CDR1 and CDR2 from the germline V gene are KGHDR and SFDVKD. V was shortened by 0 bases and J by 6 bases, with 13 bases between the two germline ends.

J is TRBJ2-1 and V is TRBV28; a weak D match, TRBD1 (6 bases). The CDR3 has 16 amino acids. CDR1 and CDR2 from the germline V gene are MDHEN and SYDVKM. Trimming removed 6 bases at V and 4 bases at J, with 19 bases between. The CDR3: CASRPPRDTLYNEQFF. As DNA, the CDR3 is TGTGCCAGCAGGCCACCCCGGGACACACTATACAATGAGCAGTTCTTC. Looking up the rest from reference TRBV28 and TRBJ2-1 gives the full variable domain: DVKVTQSSRYLVKRTGEKVFLECVQDMDHENMFWYRQDPGLGLRLIYFSYDVKMKEKGDIPEGYSVSREKKERFSLILESASTNQTSMYLCASRPPRDTLYNEQFFGPGTRLTVL.

This clonotype appeared once. The chain has TRBV20-1 and TRBJ2-1, with TRBD2 matching over 8 bases. The CDR3 loop spans 14 amino acids. From germline, CDR1 is DFQATT and CDR2 SNEGSKA (reference sequence). V trimming: 6 bases; J trimming: 6 bases; junction bases outside the gene matches: 10. The chain's CDR3 is CSAPGLEGINEQFF. DNA for the CDR3: TGCAGTGCACCGGGACTAGAGGGGATCAATGAGCAGTTCTTC.